This entry lists 27 T cell receptor beta chains sequenced from one sample in a study of identifying expanded T cells in peripheral blood. Clones were read by immunoSEQ multiplex PCR, and TCRdb kept only the in-frame ones, dropping some. The sample yields more than 65,000 clones, around 89% seen once. Sequencing was carried out using blood. Source of these receptors: a person aged 18-70 years in good health.

V and J are TRBV9 and TRBJ2-1; D is possibly TRBD2 (5 bases). Trimming left V 3 bases short and J 6 bases short, with 7 bases between. From germline, CDR1 is SGDLS and CDR2 YYNGEE. The CDR3 runs to 12 residues. CDR3 sequence (DNA): TGTGCCAGCAGCGGTACTAGCAATGAGCAGTTCTTC. Translating it yields CASSGTSNEQFF.

The J gene is TRBJ2-5, the V gene TRBV10-1; possible D gene TRBD2, 5 bases. CDR3 size: 14 residues. V was clipped by 6 bases and J by 3 bases, with 14 bases between them. Germline values: CDR1 WNHNN, CDR2 SYGVQD (reference sequence). CDR3 in amino acids: CASSGGVAKETQYF. For the CDR3, the DNA is TGCGCCAGCAGCGGAGGAGTAGCGAAAGAGACCCAGTACTTC.

The gene calls are TRBV29-1 and TRBJ2-3, with a tentative D call TRBD2 (5 bases). The ends were cut back, 1 base at V and 1 base at J, with 6 bases in the middle. The germline V gene encodes CDR1 SQVTM and CDR2 ANQGSEA. This CDR3 is 13 amino acids long. CDR3 in amino acids: CSVEAGGTDTQYF. The CDR3 DNA follows: TGCAGCGTTGAAGCCGGGGGCACAGATACGCAGTATTTT.

The chain has TRBV5-1 and TRBJ1-3; D is uncertain. The CDR3 has 16 residues. The V and J ends lost 1 base and 0 bases respectively, with 11 bases between them. Germline V CDR1 and CDR2: SGHRS, YFSETQ. The CDR3 loop reads CASSLTDGASGNTIYF. CDR3 DNA: TGCGCCAGCAGCTTGACCGACGGAGCCTCTGGAAACACCATATATTTT.

This chain connects TRBV7-2 to TRBJ2-7; D possibly corresponds to TRBD2 (5 bases). The CDR3 consists of 12 residues. Germline V CDR1 and CDR2: SGHTA, FQGNSA. V dropped 3 bases and J dropped 7 bases, with 10 bases sitting between them. The CDR3, as DNA: TGTGCCAGCAGCTTTCTATCGGGAGAGCAGTACTTC. Its translation is CASSFLSGEQYF.

The J gene is TRBJ1-5, the V gene TRBV2; D is possibly TRBD1 (6 bases). The germline gives CDR1 SNHLY, CDR2 FYNNEI. The V end lost 5 bases, the J end lost 5 bases, and 10 bases lay between the germline ends. The CDR3 contains 13 residues. The CDR3 DNA reads TGTGCCAGCAGTCAGGGGTTGGATCAGCCCCAGCATTTT. It yields the protein CASSQGLDQPQHF.

This clone appeared a few times. The V gene is TRBV7-6, the J gene TRBJ1-1; D ambiguous. Deletions cut 5 bases from V and 4 bases from J, with 11 bases between. CDR3 size: 13 residues. CDR1 is SGHVS and CDR2 is FNYEAQ in the germline V gene. CDR3 sequence reads: CASSALTTTEAFF. The CDR3, as DNA: TGTGCCAGCAGCGCGCTCACGACCACTGAAGCTTTCTTT.

The CDR3 loop reads CASSQATGANVLTF. DNA of the CDR3: TGTGCCAGCAGCCAGGCAACTGGGGCCAACGTCCTGACTTTC. The rearrangement uses TRBV6-6 and TRBJ2-6, with unresolved D. The germline V gene encodes CDR1 MNHNY and CDR2 SVGAGI (reference sequence). Trimming cost V 6 bases and J 2 bases, with 8 bases left between them. The CDR3 spans 14 residues.

The chain combines TRBV5-1 with TRBJ2-3; D might be TRBD2 (5 bases). V lost 6 bases and J 7 bases, leaving 18 bases between the germline ends. CDR3 size: 14 residues. CDR1 is SGHRS, CDR2 YFSETQ, per germline. CDR3 DNA: TGCGCCAGCACGTCAGAATCGGGGTTGAATACGCAGTATTTT. As protein: CASTSESGLNTQYF.

This clone was counted only a few times. The J gene is TRBJ2-7, the V gene TRBV29-1; the match to TRBD1 covers 9 bases. The CDR3 runs 14 residues. CDR1 and CDR2 (germline): SQVTM, ANQGSEA. J lost 7 bases, V lost 3 bases, and 10 bases had no gene match. CDR3 region: CSVDRDRDSSEQYF. The DNA of the CDR3 is TGCAGCGTTGATCGGGACAGGGATTCCTCGGAGCAGTACTTC.

The chain couples TRBV19 to TRBJ1-5; TRBD1 matches 10 bases. Germline V CDR1 and CDR2: LNHDA, SQIVND (reference sequence). The CDR3 runs to 13 residues. The ends lost 5 bases at V and 15 bases at J; junction bases unmatched: 10. In DNA form, the CDR3 reads TGTGCCAGTAGTCCTACCGGGACAGGGGCCTTGCATTTT. This sequence encodes CASSPTGTGALHF.

This clone came up once. The J gene is TRBJ2-1, the V gene TRBV9, with 7 bases fitting TRBD2. Germline CDR1 is SGDLS and CDR2 is YYNGEE. This CDR3 is 15 amino acids long. V lost 0 bases, J lost 8 bases, and 8 bases stayed unmatched. CDR3: CASSVGTSEGDEQFF. The DNA of the CDR3 is TGTGCCAGCAGCGTAGGTACTAGCGAGGGTGATGAGCAGTTCTTC.

V is TRBV4-3 and J is TRBJ1-3; D is unclear. Trimming took 0 bases from V and 0 from J, leaving 12 bases between them. The CDR3 runs 17 residues. CDR1 and CDR2 from the germline V gene are LGHNA and YSLEER. The CDR3 reads CASSQEKELFSGNTIYF. CDR3 DNA: TGCGCCAGCAGCCAAGAGAAGGAATTGTTCTCTGGAAACACCATATATTTT.

This chain connects TRBV20-1 to TRBJ2-7; D remains unclear. Trimming left V 2 bases short and J 6 bases short, with 5 bases between. This CDR3 spans 10 amino acids. Germline V lookup: CDR1 DFQATT, CDR2 SNEGSKA (reference sequence). The CDR3 DNA follows: TGCAGTGCTAGAATGGGCGAGCAGTACTTC. Its translation is CSARMGEQYF.

This clone occurred once. The V and J genes are TRBV9 and TRBJ2-7, with D tentatively TRBD1 (5 bases). Trimming left V 0 bases short and J 0 bases short, with 13 bases between. This CDR3 is built from 16 residues. Germline V gene lookup returns CDR1 SGDLS and CDR2 YYNGEE. CDR3: CASSVDTGSSSYEQYF. DNA for the CDR3: TGTGCCAGCAGCGTAGATACAGGATCGAGCTCCTACGAGCAGTACTTC. Complete variable domain (other parts from reference TRBV9 and TRBJ2-7): DSGVTQTPKHLITATGQRVTLRCSPRSGDLSVYWYQQSLDQGLQFLIQYYNGEERAKGNILERFSAQQFPDLHSELNLSSLELGDSALYFCASSVDTGSSSYEQYFGPGTRLTVT.

This chain links TRBV7-6 with TRBJ2-7, with 10 positions matching TRBD1. This CDR3 is built from 14 residues. With V trimmed by 5 bases and J by 7 bases, 8 bases remained unmatched. Germline V CDR1 and CDR2: SGHVS, FNYEAQ. The CDR3 protein is CASSATGGAGEQYF. The CDR3 DNA sequence: TGTGCCAGCAGCGCGACAGGGGGCGCGGGGGAGCAGTACTTC. Full variable domain (rest looked up from reference TRBV7-6 and TRBJ2-7): GAGVSQSPRYKVTKRGQDVALRCDPISGHVSLYWYRQALGQGPEFLTYFNYEAQQDKSGLPNDRFSAERPEGSISTLTIQRTEQRDSAMYRCASSATGGAGEQYFGPGTRLTVT.

The V gene is TRBV19, the J gene TRBJ1-1; D ambiguous. The germline CDR1 and CDR2 sequences are LNHDA and SQIVND (reference sequence). CDR3 length: 14 residues. The V end was cut by 3 bases, the J end by 3 bases, with 11 bases between. CDR3 in DNA: TGTGCCAGTAGTATGGACTGGGTGGACACTGAAGCTTTCTTT. It codes for CASSMDWVDTEAFF.

The genes are TRBV7-8 and TRBJ1-2; the D is unclear. Germline V gene sequence: CDR1 SGHVS, CDR2 FQNEAQ. V was shortened by 2 bases and J by 7 bases, with 14 bases between the two germline ends. The CDR3 is made up of 14 amino acids. CDR3 region: CASSLSHIPAGYTF. DNA for the CDR3: TGTGCCAGCAGCTTAAGTCACATTCCGGCTGGCTACACCTTC. Full variable domain (outside the CDR3, taken from reference TRBV7-8 and TRBJ1-2): GAGVSQSPRYKVAKRGQDVALRCDPISGHVSLFWYQQALGQGPEFLTYFQNEAQLDKSGLPSDRFFAERPEGSVSTLKIQRTQQEDSAVYLCASSLSHIPAGYTFGSGTRLTVV.

This chain connects TRBV6-1 to TRBJ2-3; perhaps TRBD2 as D (5 bases). Germline CDR1 MNHNS, CDR2 SASEGT. Trimming pared 3 bases from V and 4 bases from J, leaving 11 bases between. The CDR3 loop spans 14 amino acids. As DNA, the CDR3 is TGTGCCAGCAGTGACCAACCCGGGGCAGATACGCAGTATTTT. This gives the protein CASSDQPGADTQYF.

The rearrangement uses TRBV7-2 and TRBJ2-3, with a tentative D call TRBD2 (7 bases). The CDR3 covers 16 residues. Deletions cut 5 bases from V and 2 bases from J, with 17 bases between. The germline V gene encodes CDR1 SGHTA and CDR2 FQGNSA. CDR3 loop: CASSPRGAGVTDTQYF. CDR3 in DNA: TGTGCCAGCAGCCCTCGGGGGGCGGGAGTCACAGATACGCAGTATTTT.

The chain couples TRBV7-2 to TRBJ2-5, with D possibly TRBD2 on 5 matching bases. The germline V and J ends were trimmed by 1 base and 5 bases, with 11 bases remaining between them. This CDR3 comprises 14 residues. CDR1 SGHTA and CDR2 FQGNSA come from the germline V gene. The CDR3 nucleotides are TGTGCCAGCAGCTTAGAGCCCCCGGGGGAGACCCAGTACTTC. Translation: CASSLEPPGETQYF. Looking up the rest from reference TRBV7-2 and TRBJ2-5 gives the full variable domain: GAGVSQSPSNKVTEKGKDVELRCDPISGHTALYWYRQSLGQGLEFLIYFQGNSAPDKSGLPSDRFSAERTGGSVSTLTIQRTQQEDSAVYLCASSLEPPGETQYFGPGTRLLVL.

The V gene is TRBV18, the J gene TRBJ1-2; no firm D call. Germline lookup yields CDR1 KGHSH and CDR2 LQKENI. The CDR3 runs 14 residues. The V end was cut by 3 bases, the J end by 2 bases, with 10 bases between. This CDR3 is CASSPSSENYGYTF. The CDR3 coding sequence is TGTGCCAGCTCACCGAGTTCTGAGAACTATGGCTACACCTTC.

The chain employs TRBV18 and TRBJ2-3, with TRBD2 matching 12 bases. The length of the CDR3 is 15 residues. V lost 6 bases to trimming and J lost 5 bases; unmatched junction nucleotides: 6. CDR1 is KGHSH, CDR2 LQKENI, per germline. CDR3 sequence reads: CASSLAGGPRDTQYF. The DNA for the CDR3 is TGTGCCAGCTCTCTAGCGGGGGGGCCTAGAGATACGCAGTATTTT.

This chain uses TRBV10-3 with TRBJ2-1; no definite D call. V shed 1 base and J shed 4 bases, with 17 bases lying between them. The CDR3 is 17 amino acids. Germline CDR1 and CDR2: ENHRY and SYGVKD. The CDR3 nucleotides are TGTGCCATCAGTGAGTTCCTATTAGCCGCGAATTACAATGAGCAGTTCTTC. Amino acid sequence: CAISEFLLAANYNEQFF.

The chain links TRBV6-1 to TRBJ2-6, with D uncertain. V dropped 10 bases and J dropped 1 base, with 8 bases sitting between them. The CDR3 is 13 residues long. Germline assignment: CDR1 MNHNS and CDR2 SASEGT. The DNA of the CDR3 is TGTGCCAACCGTGTATCTGGGGCCAACGTCCTGACTTTC. This codes for CANRVSGANVLTF.

The chain joins TRBV27 to TRBJ1-2; 9 bases line up with TRBD1. Germline values: CDR1 MNHEY, CDR2 SMNVEV (reference sequence). This CDR3 is built from 15 residues. The ends lost 4 bases at V and 4 bases at J; junction bases unmatched: 7. CDR3 nucleotides: TGTGCCAGCAGTTACGACAGGGGGGCCTTCTATGGCTACACCTTC. The encoded protein is CASSYDRGAFYGYTF.

The gene calls are TRBV6-5 and TRBJ1-2; D gene uncertain. Between the trimmed V and J ends, which lost 6 bases and 1 base, there was a span of 9 bases. The CDR3 contains 13 residues. Looked up from germline, CDR1 is MNHEY and CDR2 is SVGAGI. CDR3 protein: CASSYDINYGYTF. The CDR3 region has the DNA TGTGCCAGCAGCTACGACATTAACTATGGCTACACCTTC.